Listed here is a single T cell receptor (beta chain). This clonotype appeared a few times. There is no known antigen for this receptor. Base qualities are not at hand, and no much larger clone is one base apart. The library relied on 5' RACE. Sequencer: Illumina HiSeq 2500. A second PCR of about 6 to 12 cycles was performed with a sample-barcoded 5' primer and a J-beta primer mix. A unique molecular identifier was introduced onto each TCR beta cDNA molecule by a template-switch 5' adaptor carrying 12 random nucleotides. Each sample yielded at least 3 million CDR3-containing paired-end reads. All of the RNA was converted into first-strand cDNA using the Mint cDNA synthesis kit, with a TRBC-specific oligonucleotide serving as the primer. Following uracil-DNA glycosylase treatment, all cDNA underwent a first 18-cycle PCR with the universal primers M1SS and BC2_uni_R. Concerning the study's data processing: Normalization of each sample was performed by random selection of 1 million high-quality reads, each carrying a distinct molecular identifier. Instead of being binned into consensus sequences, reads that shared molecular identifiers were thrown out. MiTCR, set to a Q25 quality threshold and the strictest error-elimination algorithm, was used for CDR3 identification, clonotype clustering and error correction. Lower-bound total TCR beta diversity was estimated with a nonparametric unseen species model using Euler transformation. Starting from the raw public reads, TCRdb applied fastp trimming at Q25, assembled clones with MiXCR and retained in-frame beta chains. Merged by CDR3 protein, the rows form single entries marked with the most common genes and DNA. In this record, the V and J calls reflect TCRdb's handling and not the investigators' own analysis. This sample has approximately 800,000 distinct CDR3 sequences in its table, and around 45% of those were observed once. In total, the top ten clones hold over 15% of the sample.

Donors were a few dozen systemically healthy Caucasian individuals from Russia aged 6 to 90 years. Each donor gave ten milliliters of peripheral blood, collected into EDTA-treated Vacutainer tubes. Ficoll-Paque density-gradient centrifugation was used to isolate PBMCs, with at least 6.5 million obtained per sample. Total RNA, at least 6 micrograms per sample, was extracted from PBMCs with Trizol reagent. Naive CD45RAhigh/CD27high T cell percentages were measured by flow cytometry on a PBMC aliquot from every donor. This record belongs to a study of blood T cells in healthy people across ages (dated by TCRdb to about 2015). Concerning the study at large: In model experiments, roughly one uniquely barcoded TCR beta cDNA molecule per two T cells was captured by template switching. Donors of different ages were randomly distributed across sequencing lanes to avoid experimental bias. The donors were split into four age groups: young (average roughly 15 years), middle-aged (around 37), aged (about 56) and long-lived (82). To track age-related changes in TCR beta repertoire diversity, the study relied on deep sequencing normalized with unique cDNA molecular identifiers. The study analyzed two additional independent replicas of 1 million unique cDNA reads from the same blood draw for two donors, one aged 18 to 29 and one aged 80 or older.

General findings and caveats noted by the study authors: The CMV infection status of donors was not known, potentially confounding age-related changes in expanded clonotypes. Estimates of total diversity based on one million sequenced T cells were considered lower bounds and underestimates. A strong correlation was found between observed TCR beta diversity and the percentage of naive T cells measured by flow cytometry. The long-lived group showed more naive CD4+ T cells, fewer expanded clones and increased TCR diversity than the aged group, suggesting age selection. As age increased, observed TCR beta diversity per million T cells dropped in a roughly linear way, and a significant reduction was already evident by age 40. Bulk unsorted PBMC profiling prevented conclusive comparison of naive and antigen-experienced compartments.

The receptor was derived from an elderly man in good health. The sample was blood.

At the DNA level, the sequence is TGTGCCAGCAGTGAATGGGGACAGGGGGCAGGGAGCAATCAGCCCCAGCATTTT. Its coded protein is CASSEWGQGAGSNQPQHF. The chain is made from TRBV25-1 and TRBJ1-5, with 12 central nucleotides matching TRBD1. V and J are trimmed by 1 base and 1 base, and the gene matches miss 5 bases of the junction. Measured from the cysteine to the phenylalanine, the CDR3 is 18 residues long. The kept DNA is CDR3 alone, 54 bases in frame from the first base. As encoded in the germline V gene, CDR1 is MGHDK while CDR2 is SYGVNS.